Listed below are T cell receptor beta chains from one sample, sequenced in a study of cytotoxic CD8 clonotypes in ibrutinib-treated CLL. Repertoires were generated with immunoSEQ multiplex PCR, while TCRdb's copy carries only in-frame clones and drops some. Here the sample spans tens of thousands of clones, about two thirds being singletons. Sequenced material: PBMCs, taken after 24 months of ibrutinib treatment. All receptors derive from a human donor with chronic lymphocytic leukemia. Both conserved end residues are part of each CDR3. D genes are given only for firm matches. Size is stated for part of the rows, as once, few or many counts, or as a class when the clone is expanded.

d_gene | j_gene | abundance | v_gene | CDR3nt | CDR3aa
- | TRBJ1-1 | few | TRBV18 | TGTGCCAGCTCACCAGGGCAGATAAACACTGAAGCTTTCTTT | CASSPGQINTEAFF
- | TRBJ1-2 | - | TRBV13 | TGTGCCAGCAGCTTAGGAGACAGCTATGGCTACACCTTC | CASSLGDSYGYTF
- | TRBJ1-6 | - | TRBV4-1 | TGCGCCAGCAGCCAAGATGGGGCAGGGATTAATTCACCCCTCCACTTT | CASSQDGAGINSPLHF
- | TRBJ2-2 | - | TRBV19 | TGTGCCAGTAGTATTTTCAGGGAAACCGGGGAGCTGTTTTTT | CASSIFRETGELFF
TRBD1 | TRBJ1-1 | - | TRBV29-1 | TGCAGCGTAGGACAGGGAGCCACTGAAGCTTTCTTT | CSVGQGATEAFF
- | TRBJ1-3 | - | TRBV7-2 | TGTGCCAGCCTTCTATCCGTGGGGGTTGGAAACACCATATATTTT | CASLLSVGVGNTIYF
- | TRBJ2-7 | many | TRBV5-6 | TGTGCCAGCAGCAAAGACAGCTCCTACGAGCAGTACTTC | CASSKDSSYEQYF
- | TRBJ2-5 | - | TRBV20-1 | TGCAGTGCTAGAAGTGCCTACCAGTACTTC | CSARSAYQYF
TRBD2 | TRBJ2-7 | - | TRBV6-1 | TGTGCCAGCAACCTAGCGGGGGACGAGCAGTACTTC | CASNLAGDEQYF
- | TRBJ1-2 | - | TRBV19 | TGTGCCAGTAGTACCCGCTCGACGGGCCGCTATGGCTACACCTTC | CASSTRSTGRYGYTF
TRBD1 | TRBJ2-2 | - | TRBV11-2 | TGTGCCAGCAGCTTGAAGCAGGGGGTCGGGGAGCTGTTTTTT | CASSLKQGVGELFF
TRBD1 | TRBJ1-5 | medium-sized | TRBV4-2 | TGTGCCAGCAGCCGTGACAGGGCGAGCAATCAGCCCCAGCATTTT | CASSRDRASNQPQHF
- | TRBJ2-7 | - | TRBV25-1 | TGTGCCAGCAGTTTCGGGGAAGGGGACCCGGCCGCTAAAGAGCAGTACTTC | CASSFGEGDPAAKEQYF
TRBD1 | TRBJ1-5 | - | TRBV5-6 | TGTGCCAGCAGCTTGGGACAGGGAGGTCAGCCCCAGCATTTT | CASSLGQGGQPQHF
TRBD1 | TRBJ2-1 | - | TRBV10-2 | TGCGCCAGCAGTGGACAGGGATTCGGCGAGCAGTTCTTC | CASSGQGFGEQFF
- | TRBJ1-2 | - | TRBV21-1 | TGTGCCAGCAGCAGTGACCCCCCGGGAGAGAACTATGGCTACACCTTC | CASSSDPPGENYGYTF
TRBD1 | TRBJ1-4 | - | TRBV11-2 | TGTGCCAGCACCCCTCTTGGGACAGCTAATGAAAAACTGTTTTTT | CASTPLGTANEKLFF
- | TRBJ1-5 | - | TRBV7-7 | TGTGCTAGCAGCCGGGACAGCAATCAGCCCCAGCATTTT | CASSRDSNQPQHF
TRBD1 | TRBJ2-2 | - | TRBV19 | TGTGCCAGTAGGAAGGGGGACAGGCAACAGGCCGGGGAGCTGTTTTTT | CASRKGDRQQAGELFF
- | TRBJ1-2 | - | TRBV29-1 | TGCAGCGTTGAAGATCTTCAGGACGGGACGCAAGGGTATGGCTACACCTTC | CSVEDLQDGTQGYGYTF
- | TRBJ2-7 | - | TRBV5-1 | TGCGCCAGCAGCTTGGGGGCAGGGGTGAGCTACGAGCAGTACTTC | CASSLGAGVSYEQYF
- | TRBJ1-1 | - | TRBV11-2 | TGTGCCAGCAGCTTTGGGGGCAACACTGAAGCTTTCTTT | CASSFGGNTEAFF
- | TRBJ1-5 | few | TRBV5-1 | TGCGCCAGCAGCTTGGCTATCGGGGCCCAGCCCCAGCATTTT | CASSLAIGAQPQHF
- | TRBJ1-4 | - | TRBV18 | TGTGCCAGCTCACCGACTGGACCTGCAACTAATGAAAAACTGTTTTTT | CASSPTGPATNEKLFF
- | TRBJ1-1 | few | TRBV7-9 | TGTGCCAGCAGCACCCTGGGCACTGAAGCTTTCTTT | CASSTLGTEAFF
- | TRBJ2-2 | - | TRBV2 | TGTGCCAGCAGTGGAGGGGGTGGGGTCACCGGGGAGCTGTTTTTT | CASSGGGGVTGELFF
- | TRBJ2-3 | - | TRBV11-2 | TGTGCCAGCAGCTTATTCCAACAGCTAAGCACAGATACGCAGTATTTT | CASSLFQQLSTDTQYF
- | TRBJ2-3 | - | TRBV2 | TGTGCCAGCAGGACAGGTATCACAGATACGCAGTATTTT | CASRTGITDTQYF
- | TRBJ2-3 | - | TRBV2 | TGTGCCAGCAGCGATAGCTCTCCAGATACGCAGTATTTT | CASSDSSPDTQYF
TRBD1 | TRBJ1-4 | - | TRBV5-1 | TGCGCCAGCAGCCCCACCGGGACAGGGAATGAAAAACTGTTTTTT | CASSPTGTGNEKLFF
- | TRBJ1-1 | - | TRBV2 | TGTGCCAGCAGTGAACGCAGGGGTGGCGCTTTCTTT | CASSERRGGAFF
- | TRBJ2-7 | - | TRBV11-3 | TGTGCCAGCAGCGATAATAAATACGAGCAGTACTTC | CASSDNKYEQYF
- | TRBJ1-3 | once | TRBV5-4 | TGTGCCAGCAGCCCCGGGACCGGCCGGGGATTTGGAAACACCATATATTTT | CASSPGTGRGFGNTIYF
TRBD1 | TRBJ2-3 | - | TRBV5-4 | TGTGCCAGCAGCCCGGACAGGGTTTTTGTGACAGATACGCAGTATTTT | CASSPDRVFVTDTQYF
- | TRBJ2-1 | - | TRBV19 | TGTGCCAGTAGTGCCTACCTAGCCTACAATGAGCAGTTCTTC | CASSAYLAYNEQFF
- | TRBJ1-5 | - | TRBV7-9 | TGTGCCAGCAGCTTATTTGGTTTTTTGACAGTCCATCAGCCCCAGCATTTT | CASSLFGFLTVHQPQHF
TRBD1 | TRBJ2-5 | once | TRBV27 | TGTGCCAGCAAAAGCAAGGGACAGGGTGTGGAGACCCAGTACTTC | CASKSKGQGVETQYF
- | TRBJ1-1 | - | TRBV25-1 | TGTGCCAGCAGCCAAGGGTTGGGGAACACTGAAGCTTTCTTT | CASSQGLGNTEAFF
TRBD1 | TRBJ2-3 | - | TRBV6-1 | TGTGCCAGCAGTGAAGCGACAGGGGGCGCAAATACGCAGTATTTT | CASSEATGGANTQYF